A single sample gave rise to the 10 T cell receptor beta chains below, sequenced in a study of beta chain features in type 1 diabetes. Study-level points and caveats: Patients with Type 1 diabetes showed moderately but significantly shorter TCRB CDR3s in all four CD4+ subsets.

The antigens for these receptors are not known. Expressed TCRB transcripts were sequenced because the entire RNA isolate underwent reverse transcription. Profiling relied on immunoSEQ multiplex PCR, and the TCRdb table lists in-frame clones only, not all of them. In the table there are some 350,000 clones, over 8.5% of which are singletons. Sequencing was carried out using central memory CD4+ T cells from blood. These receptors were obtained from a young man with type 1 diabetes.

The V gene is TRBV5-1, the J gene TRBJ1-1; D perhaps matches TRBD1 (5 bases). CDR3 size: 15 residues. Germline V gene lookup returns CDR1 SGHRS and CDR2 YFSETQ. The V end lost 0 bases, the J end lost 5 bases, and 14 bases lay between the germline ends. The CDR3 nucleotides are TGCGCCAGCAGCTTGGAAGGGGTCGGTCTTACTGAAGCTTTCTTT. This encodes CASSLEGVGLTEAFF. The complete variable domain, with remaining parts taken from reference TRBV5-1 and TRBJ1-1, reads KAGVTQTPRYLIKTRGQQVTLSCSPISGHRSVSWYQQTPGQGLQFLFEYFSETQRNKGNFPGRFSGRQFSNSRSEMNVSTLELGDSALYLCASSLEGVGLTEAFFGQGTRLTVV.

In this sample, this clone turned up a few times. The V call is TRBV25-1, the J call TRBJ1-2, with a possible D match to TRBD1 (5 bases). The CDR3 is 17 amino acids. Trimming removed 1 base at V and 7 bases at J, with 22 bases between. CDR1 MGHDK and CDR2 SYGVNS come from the germline V gene. The CDR3 DNA reads as TGTGCCAGCAGTGAATCGGGCCGCGGCCGGGGAAGGGGTGGCTACACCTTC. Residues: CASSESGRGRGRGGYTF.

This clone came up a few times. The chain uses TRBV27 and TRBJ2-3; 7 positions match TRBD2. The V and J ends lost 0 bases and 3 bases, in that order; junction bases with no gene match: 3. The V gene's germline CDR1 is MNHEY and CDR2 SMNVEV (reference sequence). The CDR3 has 15 amino acids. The CDR3 reads CASSLSWGGTDTQYF. CDR3 nucleotide sequence: TGTGCCAGCAGTTTATCGTGGGGGGGTACAGATACGCAGTATTTT.

V gene TRBV4-3 combines with J gene TRBJ2-7; the D gene is possibly TRBD2 (5 bases). The CDR3 has 14 residues. With 4 bases removed from V and 5 bases from J, the gap between germline ends came to 15 bases. Germline lookup yields CDR1 LGHNA and CDR2 YSLEER. Written as DNA, the CDR3 is TGCGCCAGCAGCCCGCGGGCCGCCGGGGACGAGCAGTACTTC. Translation: CASSPRAAGDEQYF.

This clone was recorded a few times. The chain employs TRBV11-2 and TRBJ2-4, with a weak D call TRBD2 (5 bases). Germline CDR1 is SGHAT and CDR2 is FQNNGV. Trimming removed 8 bases at V and 1 base at J, with 18 bases between. The CDR3 contains 16 residues. Here the CDR3 reads CASRPSGVEAKNIQYF. Here the CDR3 DNA reads TGTGCCAGCCGGCCCTCCGGGGTAGAGGCCAAAAACATTCAGTACTTC.

This clone was counted many times. This rearrangement joins TRBV10-3 to TRBJ2-7; D is perhaps TRBD1 (5 bases). CDR3 length: 13 amino acids. Germline V gene sequence: CDR1 ENHRY, CDR2 SYGVKD. V was cut by 4 bases and J by 0 bases, with 7 bases left in between. The CDR3, as DNA: TGTGCCATCAGTGGCGACAGCTCCTACGAGCAGTACTTC. This translates into CAISGDSSYEQYF.

The CDR3 DNA sequence: TGTGCCATCAGTGACACTGGACAGGGGAACTCCTACGAGCAGTACTTC. Its protein is CAISDTGQGNSYEQYF. This sequence joins TRBV10-3 and TRBJ2-7; TRBD1 matches at 9 bases. Germline assignment: CDR1 ENHRY and CDR2 SYGVKD. The CDR3 loop spans 16 amino acids. V shed 3 bases, J shed 0 bases, and the junction held 6 bases outside the gene matches.

This clone was seen only a few times. The chain is built from TRBV28 and TRBJ1-2, with 9 bases fitting TRBD1. This CDR3 comprises 13 residues. Unmatched junction bases numbered 6, after V lost 6 bases and J lost 7 bases. In germline, CDR1 is MDHEN, CDR2 SYDVKM. CDR3: CASSAGQGLGYTF. The CDR3 DNA is TGTGCCAGCAGCGCGGGACAGGGACTTGGCTACACCTTC.

This clone showed up just a few times. V is TRBV6-5 and J is TRBJ2-1; no reliable D call. Trimming shortened V by 3 bases and J by 3 bases, and 3 bases separated the two germline ends. This CDR3 contains 12 residues. Germline V gives CDR1 MNHEY, CDR2 SVGAGI. The CDR3 DNA follows: TGTGCCAGCAGTTATCACTACAATGAGCAGTTCTTC. Protein: CASSYHYNEQFF.

The V call is TRBV5-6, the J call TRBJ2-5, with 13 bases lining up with TRBD2. This CDR3 comprises 16 residues. The V segment lost 4 bases and the J segment 2 bases; nucleotides outside the gene matches: 5. CDR1 and CDR2 (germline): SGHDT, YYEEEE. In DNA, the CDR3 is TGTGCCAGCAGCCAAGGGACTAGCGGGGTACAAGAGACCCAGTACTTC. Translation: CASSQGTSGVQETQYF.